This entry concerns a single TCR beta chain. This sample is part of a study of shared clonotypes between healthy human individuals. Germline CDR1 SGHAT, CDR2 FQNNGV. This CDR3 comprises 15 residues. V was trimmed by 0 bases and J by 1 base, leaving 8 bases between them. Several immunoSEQ 96-well plates shared each subset's DNA, each plate a replicate. Authors' methods: ImmunoSEQ gave junction-only sequences without quality scores, so filtering differed. The assay was immunoSEQ multiplex PCR, and TCRdb's table has in-frame clones only and misses some. The V and J calls and clone size were taken over from that table, and D and trimming were inferred from the DNA. The table lists 400,000 to 500,000 clones, about 82% of them singletons.

This sequence joins TRBV11-2 and TRBJ2-3; no definite D call. The sequence was collected from a woman in her thirties or forties in good health. Some clones in this sample may be carry-over from other donors' samples. Sequenced sample: PBMCs. CDR3 region: CASSLDRAGTDTQYF. The CDR3 region has the DNA TGTGCCAGCAGCTTAGATAGGGCAGGCACAGATACGCAGTATTTT.